The 30 T cell receptor beta chains below come from one sample, sequenced in a study of cytomegalovirus exposure and HLA in healthy donors. With 60 Vbeta and 13 Jbeta primers, the PCR was carried out. The data were produced by immunoSEQ multiplex PCR, yet TCRdb's version contains in-frame clones alone and is incomplete. Among a few hundred thousand clones, around 80% were seen once, and the ten largest hold less than 3.5%. Material for sequencing was PBMCs. These receptors came from a woman in her sixties in good health and CMV-seropositive.

This clone was observed once. The chain carries TRBV28 and TRBJ1-2, with D maybe TRBD1 (6 bases). The CDR3 extends over 14 amino acids. The V and J ends lost 4 bases and 2 bases respectively, with 11 bases between them. Germline-derived CDR1 and CDR2 are MDHEN and SYDVKM. The CDR3 nucleotides are TGTGCCAGCAGTTCAGGACAGACCAACTATGGCTACACCTTC. Encoded protein: CASSSGQTNYGYTF.

The chain couples TRBV6-5 to TRBJ1-4; D ambiguous. The length of the CDR3 is 14 residues. Germline V gene sequence: CDR1 MNHEY, CDR2 SVGAGI. Trimming left V 6 bases short and J 8 bases short, with 16 bases between. The CDR3 region is CASRRAGVDEKLFF. CDR3 bases: TGTGCCAGCAGGCGGGCAGGTGTGGACGAAAAACTGTTTTTT.

The chain recombines TRBV6-1 with TRBJ1-2; D might be TRBD1 (5 bases). The CDR3 has 13 amino acids. Germline V lookup: CDR1 MNHNS, CDR2 SASEGT. V dropped 5 bases and J dropped 10 bases, with 17 bases sitting between them. CDR3 DNA: TGTGCCAGCAGTTCAACCGAGGAAGGGGCCTACACCTTC. Its translation is CASSSTEEGAYTF.

The J gene is TRBJ2-5, the V gene TRBV21-1; TRBD2, as called in the table, went unchecked against the DNA. TRBV21-1 is a pseudogene segment. The CDR3 consists of 18 residues. CDR3 sequence reads: CASSKIWGRAGDQETQYF. The CDR3 DNA reads TGTGCCAGCAGCAAAATATGGGGAAGAGCGGGAGACCAAGAGACCCAGTACTTC.

This clone is a singleton in its sample. This sequence joins TRBV5-6 and TRBJ1-1, with TRBD1 as a possible D gene (5 bases). Deletions cut 2 bases from V and 11 bases from J, with 13 bases between. The CDR3 loop spans 12 amino acids. Germline CDR1 reads SGHDT; CDR2 reads YYEEEE. CDR3 DNA: TGTGCCAGCAGCTTTTCCAGGGCCGGGGCTTTCTTT. Protein product: CASSFSRAGAFF.

The chain uses TRBV19 and TRBJ2-1; 11 bases match TRBD2. The CDR3 covers 15 residues. Trimming removed 7 bases from V and 4 bases from J; junction bases left unmatched: 6. Looked up from germline, CDR1 is LNHDA and CDR2 is SQIVND (reference sequence). The DNA of the CDR3 is TGTGCCAGTAAGGCCGGGACTAGCGGTTACAATGAGCAGTTCTTC. Its translation: CASKAGTSGYNEQFF.

The V gene is TRBV19, the J gene TRBJ2-7, with D tentatively TRBD2 (5 bases). The germline V and J ends were trimmed by 5 bases and 6 bases, with 17 bases remaining between them. The CDR3 covers 14 residues. Germline CDR1 LNHDA, CDR2 SQIVND (reference sequence). The CDR3 loop reads CASSVLVGWAEQYF. For the CDR3, the DNA is TGTGCCAGTAGTGTACTAGTTGGTTGGGCCGAGCAGTACTTC.

The V gene is TRBV7-6, the J gene TRBJ2-3; 7 bases agree with TRBD2. The germline V gene encodes CDR1 SGHVS and CDR2 FNYEAQ. This CDR3 region has 13 residues. The V gene end was trimmed by 3 bases and the J gene end by 6 bases; junction bases not matched to a gene: 3. CDR3 sequence (DNA): TGTGCCAGCAGCTTTACCGGGGGGGATACGCAGTATTTT. Residues: CASSFTGGDTQYF. Filled out from reference TRBV7-6 and TRBJ2-3, the complete variable domain reads GAGVSQSPRYKVTKRGQDVALRCDPISGHVSLYWYRQALGQGPEFLTYFNYEAQQDKSGLPNDRFSAERPEGSISTLTIQRTEQRDSAMYRCASSFTGGDTQYFGPGTRLTVL.

The rearrangement joins TRBV6-1 to TRBJ2-7, with 7 bases that match TRBD1. With 6 bases clipped from V and 2 bases from J, the junction kept 4 bases outside the gene matches. Germline CDR1 reads MNHNS; CDR2 reads SASEGT. This CDR3 is 13 amino acids long. The CDR3 nucleotides read TGTGCCAGCAGCCAACAGGGGCCCTACGAGCAGTACTTC. Protein product: CASSQQGPYEQYF.

V gene TRBV4-1 combines with J gene TRBJ1-5; 7 bases agree with TRBD1. Germline V lookup: CDR1 MGHRA, CDR2 YSYEKL. Losses at the gene ends were 0 bases for V and 6 bases for J; bases not matched to a gene: 5. This CDR3 contains 15 residues. CDR3 sequence: CASSQDRQGSQPQHF. The CDR3 DNA reads as TGCGCCAGCAGCCAAGACAGACAGGGTAGTCAGCCCCAGCATTTT.

This chain uses TRBV19 with TRBJ2-6, with D possibly being TRBD2 (6 bases). The CDR3 sequence is 16 residues long. Looked up from germline, CDR1 is LNHDA and CDR2 is SQIVND (reference sequence). V was cut by 5 bases and J by 0 bases, with 11 bases left in between. The chain's CDR3 is CASSRRAISGANVLTF. The CDR3 DNA follows: TGTGCCAGTAGTCGGAGGGCGATCTCTGGGGCCAACGTCCTGACTTTC. Full variable domain (remainder filled in from reference TRBV19 and TRBJ2-6): DGGITQSPKYLFRKEGQNVTLSCEQNLNHDAMYWYRQDPGQGLRLIYYSQIVNDFQKGDIAEGYSVSREKKESFPLTVTSAQKNPTAFYLCASSRRAISGANVLTFGAGSRLTVL.

This clone occurred a few times. The J gene is TRBJ2-7, the V gene TRBV30, with D possibly being TRBD2 (6 bases). CDR3 size: 16 residues. CDR1 and CDR2 from the germline V gene are GTSNPN and SVGIG (reference sequence). V was pared by 2 bases and J by 3 bases, with 20 bases between. The CDR3 is CAWSLTNWDFNYEQYF. In DNA, the CDR3 is TGTGCCTGGAGTCTTACAAATTGGGACTTTAACTACGAGCAGTACTTC. The whole variable domain, remainder taken from reference TRBV30 and TRBJ2-7, is SQTIHQWPATLVQPVGSPLSLECTVEGTSNPNLYWYRQAAGRGLQLLFYSVGIGQISSEVPQNLSASRPQDRQFILSSKKLLLSDSGFYLCAWSLTNWDFNYEQYFGPGTRLTVT.

The J gene is TRBJ2-7, the V gene TRBV5-1; TRBD1 is a possible D gene (6 bases). The V and J ends lost 2 bases and 0 bases respectively, with 12 bases between them. CDR1 is SGHRS and CDR2 is YFSETQ in the germline V gene. This CDR3 contains 15 residues. CDR3 bases: TGCGCCAGCAGCTTAACAGGGAAGGACTCCTACGAGCAGTACTTC. Protein: CASSLTGKDSYEQYF.

This clone turned up a few times. The V gene is TRBV11-2, the J gene TRBJ1-3; D is ambiguous. The V gene lost 4 bases and the J gene lost 2 bases, with 12 bases spanning the gap. This CDR3 comprises 15 residues. Germline loops: CDR1 SGHAT, CDR2 FQNNGV. CDR3 residues: CASSSRGGAGNTIYF. The CDR3 DNA sequence: TGTGCCAGCAGCTCGAGAGGCGGCGCTGGAAACACCATATATTTT.

The V gene is TRBV4-2, the J gene TRBJ2-5; possibly TRBD2 for D (6 bases). The CDR3 spans 15 residues. Looked up from germline, CDR1 is LGHNA and CDR2 is YNFKEQ. Trimming took 1 base from V and 1 from J, leaving 10 bases between them. The CDR3 loop reads CASSQVVAAQETQYF. Written as DNA, the CDR3 is TGTGCCAGCAGCCAAGTCGTAGCGGCCCAAGAGACCCAGTACTTC.

The chain links TRBV19 to TRBJ1-4; 7 positions agree with TRBD1. From germline, CDR1 is LNHDA and CDR2 SQIVND (reference sequence). This CDR3 is built from 16 residues. V lost 6 bases and J lost 6; bases outside the gene matches: 13. CDR3 region: CASSPRDSSVYEKLFF. The CDR3 coding sequence is TGTGCCAGTAGCCCTAGGGACAGCTCAGTTTATGAAAAACTGTTTTTT.

V is TRBV7-9 and J is TRBJ1-2; D is unclear. The V gene's germline CDR1 is SEHNR and CDR2 FQNEAQ (reference sequence). There are 15 residues in the CDR3. Between the trimmed V and J ends, which lost 5 bases and 6 bases, there was a span of 19 bases. CDR3 sequence: CASSTRSLPEDGYTF. CDR3 DNA: TGTGCCAGCAGCACCAGAAGCCTACCGGAGGATGGCTACACCTTC. The full variable domain, rest sourced from reference TRBV7-9 and TRBJ1-2, is DTGVSQNPRHKITKRGQNVTFRCDPISEHNRLYWYRQTLGQGPEFLTYFQNEAQLEKSRLLSDRFSAERPKGSFSTLEIQRTEQGDSAMYLCASSTRSLPEDGYTFGSGTRLTVV.

Note on this clone: This CDR3 is also generated by other DNA sequences in the sample. This rearrangement joins TRBV6-5 to TRBJ2-7; D gene ambiguous. The CDR3 covers 15 residues. Trimming cost V 0 bases and J 4 bases, with 13 bases left between them. Looked up from germline, CDR1 is MNHEY and CDR2 is SVGAGI. The CDR3 DNA reads TGTGCCAGCAGTTACTCGAGTGCGTTTTCTTACGAGCAGTACTTC. Translated, it gives CASSYSSAFSYEQYF.

This clone occurred a few times. The chain is built from TRBV6-6 and TRBJ2-3; TRBD1 matches 7 bases. Germline lookup yields CDR1 MNHNY and CDR2 SVGAGI (reference sequence). The V segment lost 5 bases and the J segment 2 bases; nucleotides outside the gene matches: 7. This CDR3 has 15 residues. DNA of the CDR3: TGTGCCAGCAGTAATGGACAGGTGGCCACAGATACGCAGTATTTT. Translation gives CASSNGQVATDTQYF.

V is TRBV27 and J is TRBJ1-1, with D perhaps TRBD1 (5 bases). V dropped 6 bases and J dropped 2 bases, with 16 bases sitting between them. Germline V gene lookup returns CDR1 MNHEY and CDR2 SMNVEV (reference sequence). This CDR3 is built from 15 residues. The CDR3 here is CASSPLGGGNTEAFF. The CDR3 DNA reads as TGTGCCAGCAGCCCTCTGGGGGGAGGAAACACTGAAGCTTTCTTT.

The gene calls are TRBV19 and TRBJ1-1, with D perhaps matching TRBD1 (5 bases). This CDR3 is 10 amino acids long. CDR1 is LNHDA, CDR2 SQIVND, per germline (reference sequence). V lost 8 bases and J 5 bases, leaving 6 bases between the germline ends. CDR3 nucleotides: TGTGCCAGTGGGGGGACTGAAGCTTTCTTT. This codes for CASGGTEAFF.

The CDR3 DNA reads as TGCGCCAGCAGCCAACAATGGGGGGGATTCACTGAAGCTTTCTTT. As protein: CASSQQWGGFTEAFF. This chain uses TRBV4-1 with TRBJ1-1, with D perhaps matching TRBD1 (5 bases). The CDR3 runs 15 residues. V lost 2 bases and J lost 4, with 14 bases in between. Germline V CDR1 and CDR2: MGHRA, YSYEKL.

Notes on this clone: The same CDR3 can be traced to other DNA sequences in this sample. This chain links TRBV27 with TRBJ1-1; possibly TRBD1 for D (6 bases). The V and J ends lost 5 bases and 4 bases respectively, with 8 bases between them. Germline CDR1 is MNHEY and CDR2 is SMNVEV (reference sequence). The length of the CDR3 is 12 residues. CDR3: CASSVRGTEAFF. The DNA of the CDR3 is TGTGCCAGCAGTGTCAGGGGCACTGAAGCTTTCTTT.

This clone was seen just once. The V gene is TRBV30, the J gene TRBJ2-5, with D perhaps TRBD1 (6 bases). The V gene's germline CDR1 is GTSNPN and CDR2 SVGIG (reference sequence). The CDR3 length is 13 residues. V shed 2 bases and J shed 6 bases, with 13 bases lying between them. This CDR3 reads CAWSNGGVQTQYF. The CDR3 DNA follows: TGTGCCTGGAGTAATGGGGGCGTACAGACCCAGTACTTC.

The chain links TRBV5-1 to TRBJ2-3, with D perhaps matching TRBD1 (6 bases). The germline CDR1 and CDR2 sequences are SGHRS and YFSETQ. The CDR3 runs 14 residues. V was shortened by 4 bases and J by 2 bases, with 11 bases between the two germline ends. The CDR3 region is CASSLGGLTDTQYF. Here the CDR3 DNA reads TGCGCCAGCAGCCTTGGGGGCCTCACAGATACGCAGTATTTT.

This chain connects TRBV7-9 to TRBJ2-7; 8 positions agree with TRBD2. The junction had 4 bases not matched to a gene; V was cut back by 5 bases and J by 1 base. The germline CDR1 and CDR2 sequences are SEHNR and FQNEAQ (reference sequence). The CDR3 is 14 amino acids. Written as DNA, the CDR3 is TGTGCCAGCAGCCGGGGGGGGGCTTCCTACGAGCAGTACTTC. Translation: CASSRGGASYEQYF. The full variable domain, completed using reference TRBV7-9 and TRBJ2-7, is DTGVSQNPRHKITKRGQNVTFRCDPISEHNRLYWYRQTLGQGPEFLTYFQNEAQLEKSRLLSDRFSAERPKGSFSTLEIQRTEQGDSAMYLCASSRGGASYEQYFGPGTRLTVT.

In this sample, this clone is medium-sized. The chain joins TRBV10-1 to TRBJ1-1; D gene unclear. The CDR3 extends over 19 amino acids. Looked up from germline, CDR1 is WNHNN and CDR2 is SYGVQD (reference sequence). V was pared by 2 bases and J by 5 bases, with 27 bases between. The CDR3 reads CASSEGLEYGRSRGTEAFF. The CDR3 DNA reads as TGCGCCAGCAGTGAGGGTCTTGAATACGGCCGGTCCCGGGGTACTGAAGCTTTCTTT.

V gene TRBV6-5 combines with J gene TRBJ1-1; D is ambiguous. The CDR3 has 13 amino acids. Germline V gives CDR1 MNHEY, CDR2 SVGAGI. CDR3 loop: CAAIPYSNTEAFF. The CDR3 DNA sequence: TGTGCTGCGATCCCCTATTCTAACACTGAAGCTTTCTTT.

The chain is built from TRBV7-9 and TRBJ1-2; TRBD1 might be the D (5 bases). The CDR3 is 12 amino acids. Germline V gives CDR1 SEHNR, CDR2 FQNEAQ (reference sequence). The V gene lost 6 bases and the J gene lost 10 bases, with 15 bases spanning the gap. The CDR3 loop reads CASRPQDGLYTF. DNA for the CDR3: TGTGCCAGCAGGCCACAGGACGGCCTCTACACCTTC.

The chain couples TRBV9 to TRBJ2-3, with a tentative D call TRBD1 (7 bases). The CDR3 spans 18 residues. Trimming removed 0 bases at V and 7 bases at J, with 24 bases between. Per the germline V gene, CDR1 is SGDLS and CDR2 is YYNGEE. CDR3 region: CASSVGGTAGSNRHTQYF. The CDR3 DNA reads as TGTGCCAGCAGCGTAGGGGGGACAGCGGGTTCCAACAGGCATACGCAGTATTTT.